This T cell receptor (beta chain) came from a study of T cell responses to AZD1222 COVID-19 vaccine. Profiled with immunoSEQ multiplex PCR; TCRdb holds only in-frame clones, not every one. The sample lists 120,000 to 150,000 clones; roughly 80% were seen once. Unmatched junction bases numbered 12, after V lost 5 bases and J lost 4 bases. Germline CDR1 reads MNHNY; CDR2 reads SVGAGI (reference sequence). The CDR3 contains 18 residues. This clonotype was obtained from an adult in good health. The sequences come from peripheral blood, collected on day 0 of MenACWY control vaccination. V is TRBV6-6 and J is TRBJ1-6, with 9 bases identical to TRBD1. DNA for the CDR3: TGTGCCAGCAGTCACGGGACAGGGCCGTCGGCGTATAATTCACCCCTCCACTTT. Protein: CASSHGTGPSAYNSPLHF.